A single sample gave rise to the 21 T cell receptor beta chains below, sequenced in a study of blood T cell repertoires in COVID-19. Libraries were prepared by immunoSEQ multiplex PCR; TCRdb keeps only in-frame clonotypes and omits some of them. The sample lists about 11,000 clones, approximately 91% occurring once. The sequenced sample consisted of peripheral blood. These receptors came from a woman in her sixties or seventies with active COVID-19.

The J gene is TRBJ1-6, the V gene TRBV18; 9 nucleotides line up with TRBD1. Germline values: CDR1 KGHSH, CDR2 LQKENI. CDR3 length: 15 amino acids. Germline trimming cut 6 bases from V and 7 bases from J; bases unmatched to any gene: 7. Here the CDR3 DNA reads TGTGCCAGCTCGCCCGACAGGGGGAAGAATTCACCCCTCCACTTT. It translates to CASSPDRGKNSPLHF.

CDR3 sequence (DNA): TGTGCCAGCAGTGAAGCGTACAGCGGGAACCTGGGGGGCAACACTGAAGCTTTCTTT. Protein product: CASSEAYSGNLGGNTEAFF. The chain is built from TRBV6-1 and TRBJ1-1; the D gene is possibly TRBD1 (6 bases). The germline V gene has CDR1 MNHNS and CDR2 SASEGT. The ends were cut back, 0 bases at V and 2 bases at J, with 22 bases in the middle. This CDR3 is 19 amino acids long.

This clone was found a few times. The chain uses TRBV2 and TRBJ2-1; 12 bases line up with TRBD2. CDR1 is SNHLY and CDR2 is FYNNEI in the germline V gene. This CDR3 has 14 residues. J lost 0 bases, V lost 10 bases, and 1 base had no gene match. The CDR3 sequence is CAKGLAGSYNEQFF. In nucleotides, the CDR3 is TGTGCCAAGGGACTAGCGGGCTCCTACAATGAGCAGTTCTTC.

V gene TRBV14 combines with J gene TRBJ2-3; 7 bases are a match to TRBD2. The CDR3 runs 15 residues. Trimming took 3 bases from V and 2 from J; bases not matched to a gene: 5. CDR1 SGHDN and CDR2 FVKESK come from the germline V gene. CDR3 amino acids: CASSHYTSDTDTQYF. The CDR3 bases are TGTGCCAGCAGCCACTACACTAGCGACACAGATACGCAGTATTTT.

CDR3 in DNA: TGTGCCACCGGACTAGCGACACAAGAGACCCAGTACTTC. It is translated as CATGLATQETQYF. The rearrangement links TRBV2 to TRBJ2-5, with 9 bases matching TRBD2. This CDR3 spans 13 amino acids. The germline gives CDR1 SNHLY, CDR2 FYNNEI. The J segment lost 2 bases and the V segment lost 10 bases, leaving 5 bases of the junction unmatched.

This chain connects TRBV18 to TRBJ1-5; 8 bases map to TRBD1. Germline lookup yields CDR1 KGHSH and CDR2 LQKENI. The CDR3 spans 18 residues. V gave up 3 bases and J gave up 1 base; unmatched junction bases: 11. The CDR3: CASSPTHGQGISNQPQHF. CDR3 bases: TGTGCCAGCTCACCTACCCACGGACAGGGCATAAGCAATCAGCCCCAGCATTTT. The full variable domain, its missing parts supplied by reference TRBV18 and TRBJ1-5, is NAGVMQNPRHLVRRRGQEARLRCSPMKGHSHVYWYRQLPEEGLKFMVYLQKENIIDESGMPKERFSAEFPKEGPSILRIQQVVRGDSAAYFCASSPTHGQGISNQPQHFGDGTRLSIL.

Turning to this clone: One end of the junction does not line up with germline, which may come from a read error. For the CDR3, the DNA is TGCGCCCGCAGCCCGCCGGGAAGACAGGGGGCTGGCGGGGAGCTGTTTTTT. Translation gives CARSPPGRQGAGGELFF. J is TRBJ2-2 and V is TRBV10-1, with TRBD1 identical over 10 bases. This CDR3 is built from 17 residues. Germline loops: CDR1 WNHNN, CDR2 SYGVQD (reference sequence).

This clone came up once. The rearrangement links TRBV6-5 to TRBJ2-1; D possibly corresponds to TRBD2 (6 bases). The germline CDR1 and CDR2 sequences are MNHEY and SVGAGI. The CDR3 totals 15 residues. Trimming pared 6 bases from V and 6 bases from J, leaving 18 bases between. The CDR3 DNA reads TGTGCCAGCAGACGGGACTTCGGAGCGTCCAATGAGCAGTTCTTC. Protein product: CASRRDFGASNEQFF.

The chain couples TRBV28 to TRBJ1-5; D is ambiguous. The V gene's germline CDR1 is MDHEN and CDR2 SYDVKM. This CDR3 has 14 amino acids. Between the trimmed V and J ends, which lost 2 bases and 2 bases, there was a span of 7 bases. This chain's CDR3 is CASSLLGGNQPQHF. The CDR3 bases are TGTGCCAGCAGTTTACTAGGTGGCAATCAGCCCCAGCATTTT.

This clone appeared a single time. This chain uses TRBV5-6 with TRBJ2-2; 9 positions match TRBD2. The germline V gene has CDR1 SGHDT and CDR2 YYEEEE. J gave up 3 bases and V 3 bases, and 9 bases lay outside the gene matches. This CDR3 has 17 residues. This CDR3 reads CASSWTGLAGYTGELFF. The CDR3 coding sequence is TGTGCCAGCAGCTGGACAGGCCTAGCGGGATACACCGGGGAGCTGTTTTTT.

V is TRBV10-3 and J is TRBJ1-2, with a tentative D call TRBD1 (6 bases). Between the trimmed V and J ends, which lost 3 bases and 3 bases, there was a span of 14 bases. Germline loops: CDR1 ENHRY, CDR2 SYGVKD. The CDR3 extends over 15 amino acids. CDR3 region: CAISDWDIEYYGYTF. In DNA, the CDR3 is TGTGCCATCAGTGACTGGGACATCGAGTACTATGGCTACACCTTC.

The chain couples TRBV11-3 to TRBJ2-7; 10 positions match TRBD1. The CDR3 has 13 amino acids. CDR1 and CDR2 (germline): SGHNT, YENEEA. V was pared by 4 bases and J by 7 bases, with 4 bases of the junction left unmatched. The CDR3 loop is CASSSTGGREQYF. As DNA, the CDR3 is TGTGCCAGCAGCTCGACAGGGGGCAGGGAGCAGTACTTC.

This chain connects TRBV5-8 to TRBJ1-4; 11 positions match TRBD1. In germline, CDR1 is SGHTS, CDR2 YDEGEE. V lost 3 bases to trimming and J lost 7 bases; unmatched junction nucleotides: 2. The CDR3 has 14 amino acids. The CDR3 bases are TGTGCCAGCAGCTCTGGGACAGGGGGTGAAAAACTGTTTTTT. This codes for CASSSGTGGEKLFF.

V usage is TRBV30 and J usage is TRBJ1-1; D ambiguous. The germline V gene has CDR1 GTSNPN and CDR2 SVGIG (reference sequence). This CDR3 is built from 11 residues. Deletions cut 4 bases from V and 0 bases from J, with 3 bases between. The CDR3 bases are TGTGCCTGGACAGTGAACACTGAAGCTTTCTTT. It is translated as CAWTVNTEAFF.

This clone appeared once. The rearrangement uses TRBV5-4 and TRBJ2-2, with 8 bases lining up with TRBD1. This CDR3 comprises 15 residues. Trimming took 1 base from V and 9 from J; bases not matched to a gene: 8. Germline CDR1 reads SGHNT; CDR2 reads YYREEE (reference sequence). This chain's CDR3 is CASSLRQGNIRELFF. As DNA, the CDR3 is TGTGCCAGCAGCTTGAGACAGGGGAATATCAGGGAGCTGTTTTTT.

The chain combines TRBV2 with TRBJ2-5; D is undetermined. Germline CDR1 is SNHLY and CDR2 is FYNNEI. The ends were cut back, 2 bases at V and 4 bases at J, with 11 bases in the middle. The CDR3 is 14 residues long. CDR3 loop: CASSEMPGLETQYF. The CDR3 DNA reads as TGTGCCAGCAGTGAAATGCCAGGTTTAGAGACCCAGTACTTC.

The V and J genes are TRBV3-1 (or the pseudogene TRBV3-2) and TRBJ2-7; 11 bases agree with TRBD2. CDR1 LGHDT and CDR2 YNNKEL come from the germline V gene (reference sequence). V gave up 4 bases and J gave up 0 bases; unmatched junction bases: 11. The CDR3 totals 18 residues. CDR3: CASSPLPGTSGISYEQYF. The CDR3 DNA follows: TGTGCCAGCAGCCCTCTCCCGGGGACTAGCGGTATCTCCTACGAGCAGTACTTC.

The chain recombines TRBV12-3 or TRBV12-4 with TRBJ1-2; D may be TRBD1 (6 bases). Trimming cost V 10 bases and J 5 bases, with 17 bases left between them. The CDR3 has 13 residues. CDR3 in DNA: TGTGCCACAAAGAGCAGGGGAAATTATGGCTACACCTTC. Amino acids: CATKSRGNYGYTF.

J is TRBJ2-7 and V is TRBV7-9; TRBD2 aligns across 8 bases. The CDR3 totals 14 residues. The germline gives CDR1 SEHNR, CDR2 FQNEAQ (reference sequence). Trimming cost V 3 bases and J 0 bases; bases outside gene matches: 1. The DNA of the CDR3 is TGTGCCAGCAGCTTCAGCGGGGGCTCCTACGAGCAGTACTTC. It encodes CASSFSGGSYEQYF.

The V call is TRBV2, the J call TRBJ1-2; 8 bases are a match to TRBD1. Germline CDR1 SNHLY, CDR2 FYNNEI. The CDR3 runs to 14 residues. Trimming at V came to 7 bases and at J to 0 bases, leaving 4 bases not matched to a gene. The CDR3 spells CASIPDRANYGYTF. As DNA, the CDR3 is TGTGCCAGCATTCCGGACAGGGCTAACTATGGCTACACCTTC.

The J gene is TRBJ2-5, the V gene TRBV5-1; 7 positions match TRBD1. The V gene's germline CDR1 is SGHRS and CDR2 YFSETQ. V gave up 2 bases and J gave up 5 bases; unmatched junction bases: 6. The CDR3 contains 14 residues. In DNA, the CDR3 is TGCGCCAGCAGCTTAACAGGGGTGATTGAGACCCAGTACTTC. Protein sequence: CASSLTGVIETQYF.